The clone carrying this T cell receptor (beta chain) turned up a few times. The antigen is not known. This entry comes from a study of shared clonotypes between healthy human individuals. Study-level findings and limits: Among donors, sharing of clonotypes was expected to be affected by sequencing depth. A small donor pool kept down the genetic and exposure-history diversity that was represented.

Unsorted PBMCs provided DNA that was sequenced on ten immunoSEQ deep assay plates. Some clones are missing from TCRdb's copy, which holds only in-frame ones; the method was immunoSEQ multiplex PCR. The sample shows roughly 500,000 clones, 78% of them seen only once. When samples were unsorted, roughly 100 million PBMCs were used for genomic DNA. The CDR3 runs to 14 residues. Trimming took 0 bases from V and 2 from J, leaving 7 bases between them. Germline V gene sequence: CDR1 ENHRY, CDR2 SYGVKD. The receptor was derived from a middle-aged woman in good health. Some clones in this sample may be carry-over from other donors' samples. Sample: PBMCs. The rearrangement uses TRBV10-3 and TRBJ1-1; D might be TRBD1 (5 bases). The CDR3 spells CAISESRANTEAFF. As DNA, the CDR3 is TGTGCCATCAGTGAGTCCAGGGCAAACACTGAAGCTTTCTTT.